This TCR beta chain was profiled in a study of regulatory T cells in long-lasting Graves disease. Findings of the study overall: Newly diagnosed patients shared 966 public clonotypes; persistent patients shared about 2,500. Sampling was limited to peripheral blood rather than thyroid tissue.

The CDR3 covers 13 residues. Unmatched junction bases numbered 9, after V lost 5 bases and J lost 8 bases. Germline V CDR1 and CDR2: MDHEN, SYDVKM. Time point denoted: newly diagnosed GD, antithyroid drugs for less than 3 months. Preparation of the TCR library used RNA extracted from PBMCs. TCR beta libraries were built with iRepertoire HTBI primers and Arm-PCR of CDR3 regions. MiXCR was run by TCRdb on the multiplex PCR reads, yielding one entry per CDR3 protein. The sample carries about 500,000 distinct CDR3 sequences, 15% to 20% recorded once. This clonotype was seen repeatedly, ten times or more. Its specificity is unknown. These data also featured in a second study, about T cells in Graves' hyperthyroidism and ophthalmopathy. That work adds: Clinical symptoms, serum thyroxine and TRAb, thyroid ultrasound and orbital computed tomography together formed the diagnostic basis. First-round RT-PCR with HTBI primers amplified the TCR CDR3 region.

This rearrangement joins TRBV28 to TRBJ2-7; 7 nucleotides agree with TRBD1. The receptor was isolated from a man aged 35-49 years with Graves disease. Sequencing was performed on peripheral blood mononuclear cells (PBMCs), taken at new diagnosis, from a patient treated with antithyroid drugs. Written as DNA, the CDR3 is TGTGCCAGCAGTGCTCGGGACAGAGGCAAGCAGTACTTC. Translation gives CASSARDRGKQYF.